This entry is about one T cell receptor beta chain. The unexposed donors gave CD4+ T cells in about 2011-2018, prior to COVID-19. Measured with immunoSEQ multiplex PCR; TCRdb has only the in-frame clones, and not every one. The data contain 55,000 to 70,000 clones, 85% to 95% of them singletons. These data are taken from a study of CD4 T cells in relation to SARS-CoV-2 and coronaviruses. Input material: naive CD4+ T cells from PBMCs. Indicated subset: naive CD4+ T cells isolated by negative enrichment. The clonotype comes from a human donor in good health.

This chain's CDR3 is CASSLGTGSAWYGYTF. DNA for the CDR3: TGTGCCAGCAGCCTTGGGACAGGGAGCGCTTGGTATGGCTACACCTTC. This chain links TRBV28 with TRBJ1-2; 9 nucleotides agree with TRBD1. The CDR3 spans 16 residues. Germline V gene lookup returns CDR1 MDHEN and CDR2 SYDVKM. Unmatched junction bases numbered 13, after V lost 6 bases and J lost 5 bases.